The clone carrying this T cell receptor (beta chain) was observed a few times. This CDR3 comprises 14 residues. Per the germline V gene, CDR1 is LGHNA and CDR2 is YSLEER. V lost 1 base, J lost 10 bases, and 17 bases lay in between. The study recruited hyperthyroidism patients aged 18 to 65 who were newly diagnosed, under 2 months' duration. No donor had other autoimmune disease, uncontrolled infection, pregnancy or lactation. Reliance was placed on clinical symptoms, serum thyroxine, TRAb, thyroid ultrasound and orbital computed tomography for diagnosis. Amplifying from RNA transcripts, the study obtained TCR beta CDR3 regions. HTBI primers were used in a first-round RT-PCR, which preceded a second-round multiplex PCR. Each CDR3 protein gets one entry after TCRdb re-called the multiplex PCR reads with MiXCR. The sample records over a million distinct CDR3 sequences, less than 45% being singletons. These data originate in a study of Graves' ophthalmopathy and Graves' hyperthyroidism.

The sequenced sample was peripheral blood or thyroid tissue (not recorded which). The J gene is TRBJ2-7, the V gene TRBV4-3, with D unclear. The TCR comes from an adult man with Graves' hyperthyroidism. The CDR3 protein is CASSQGLHQPDQYF. The CDR3 DNA sequence: TGCGCCAGCAGCCAAGGGTTACACCAACCCGACCAGTACTTC.